This T cell receptor (beta chain) was retrieved from a study of blood T cell repertoires in COVID-19. Original processing methods: Reference gene primer amplification in the assay estimated nucleated cell counts. TCRdb's table, derived via immunoSEQ multiplex PCR, lists solely in-frame clones and lacks some. The V and J calls and the clone size are those of that table, but D and trimming were determined from the DNA. Of roughly 220,000 clones in the sample, around 80% were seen once. Sequencing used peripheral blood. The sequence derives from a woman between 35 and 50 years old who had recovered from COVID-19.

CDR3 region: CASSDGQSNSPLHF. The CDR3 DNA follows: TGTGCCAGCAGTGACGGACAGTCAAATTCACCCCTCCACTTT. The V gene is TRBV2, the J gene TRBJ1-6, with D maybe TRBD1 (6 bases). The germline V gene has CDR1 SNHLY and CDR2 FYNNEI. This CDR3 is built from 14 residues. V gave up 3 bases and J gave up 7 bases, with 10 bases separating them.